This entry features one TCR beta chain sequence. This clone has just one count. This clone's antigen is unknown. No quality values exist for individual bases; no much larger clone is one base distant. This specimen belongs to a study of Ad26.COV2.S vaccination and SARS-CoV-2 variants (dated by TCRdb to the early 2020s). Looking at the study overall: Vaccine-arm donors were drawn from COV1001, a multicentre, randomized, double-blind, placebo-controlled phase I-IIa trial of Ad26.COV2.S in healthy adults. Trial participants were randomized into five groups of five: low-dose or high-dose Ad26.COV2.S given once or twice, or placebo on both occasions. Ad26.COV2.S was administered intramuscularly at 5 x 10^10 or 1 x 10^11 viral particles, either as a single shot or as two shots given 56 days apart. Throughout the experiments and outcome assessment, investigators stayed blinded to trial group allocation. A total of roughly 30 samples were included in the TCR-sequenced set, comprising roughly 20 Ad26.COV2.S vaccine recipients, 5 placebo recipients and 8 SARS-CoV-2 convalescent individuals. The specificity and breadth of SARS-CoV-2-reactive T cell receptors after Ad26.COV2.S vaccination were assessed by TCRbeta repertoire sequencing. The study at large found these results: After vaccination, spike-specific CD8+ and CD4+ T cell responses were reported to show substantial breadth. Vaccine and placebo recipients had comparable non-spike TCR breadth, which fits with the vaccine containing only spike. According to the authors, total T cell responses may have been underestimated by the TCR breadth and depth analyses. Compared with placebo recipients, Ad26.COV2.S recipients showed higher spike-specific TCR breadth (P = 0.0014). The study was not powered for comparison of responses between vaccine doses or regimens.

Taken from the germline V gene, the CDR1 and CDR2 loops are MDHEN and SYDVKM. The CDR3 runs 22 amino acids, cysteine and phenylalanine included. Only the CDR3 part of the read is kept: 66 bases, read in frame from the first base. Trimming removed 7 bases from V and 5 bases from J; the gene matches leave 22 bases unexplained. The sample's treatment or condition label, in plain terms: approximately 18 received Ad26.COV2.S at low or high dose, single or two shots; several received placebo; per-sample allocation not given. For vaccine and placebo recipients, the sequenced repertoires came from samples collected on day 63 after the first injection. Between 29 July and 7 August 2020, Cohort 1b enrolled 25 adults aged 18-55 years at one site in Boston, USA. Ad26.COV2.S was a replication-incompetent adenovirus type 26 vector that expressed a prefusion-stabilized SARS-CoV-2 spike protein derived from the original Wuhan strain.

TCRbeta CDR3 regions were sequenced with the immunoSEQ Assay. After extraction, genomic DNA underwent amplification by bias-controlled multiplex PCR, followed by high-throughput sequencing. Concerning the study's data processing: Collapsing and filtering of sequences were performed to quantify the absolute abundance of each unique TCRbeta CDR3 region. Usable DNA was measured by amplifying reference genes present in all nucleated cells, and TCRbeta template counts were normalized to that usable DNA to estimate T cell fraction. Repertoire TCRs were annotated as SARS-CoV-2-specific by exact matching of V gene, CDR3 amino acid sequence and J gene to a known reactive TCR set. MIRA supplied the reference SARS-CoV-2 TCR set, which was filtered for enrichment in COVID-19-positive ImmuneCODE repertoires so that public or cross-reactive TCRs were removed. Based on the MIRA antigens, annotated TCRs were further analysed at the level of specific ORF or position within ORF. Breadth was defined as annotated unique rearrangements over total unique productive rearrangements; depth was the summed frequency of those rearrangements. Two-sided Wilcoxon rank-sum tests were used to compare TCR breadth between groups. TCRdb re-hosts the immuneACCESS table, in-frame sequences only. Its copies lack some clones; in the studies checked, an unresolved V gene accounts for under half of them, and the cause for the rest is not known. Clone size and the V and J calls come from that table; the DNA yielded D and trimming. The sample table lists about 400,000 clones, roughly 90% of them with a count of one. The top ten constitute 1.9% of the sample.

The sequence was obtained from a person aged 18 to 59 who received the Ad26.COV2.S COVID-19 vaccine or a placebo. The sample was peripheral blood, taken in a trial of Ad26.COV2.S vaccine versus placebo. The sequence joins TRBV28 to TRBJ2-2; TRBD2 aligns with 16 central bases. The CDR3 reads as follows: CASTTRTGTSGRGGLLTGELFF. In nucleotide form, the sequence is TGTGCCAGCACCACTAGGACCGGGACTAGCGGGAGGGGCGGGTTATTAACCGGGGAGCTGTTTTTT. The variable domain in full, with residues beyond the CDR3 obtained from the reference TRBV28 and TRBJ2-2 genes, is DVKVTQSSRYLVKRTGEKVFLECVQDMDHENMFWYRQDPGLGLRLIYFSYDVKMKEKGDIPEGYSVSREKKERFSLILESASTNQTSMYLCASTTRTGTSGRGGLLTGELFFGEGSRLTVL.